This T cell receptor (beta chain) comes out of a study of T cell changes during pregnancy in multiple sclerosis. Produced via immunoSEQ multiplex PCR; TCRdb's table is partial and in-frame only. The data hold 40,000 to 45,000 clones, with 92% observed a single time. This CDR3 has 16 amino acids. The germline gives CDR1 MRHNA, CDR2 SNTAGT. V lost 6 bases and J 10 bases, leaving 25 bases between the germline ends. Sequenced material: peripheral blood. The TCR sequence derives from a female donor with multiple sclerosis, enrolled in a pregnancy study. The rearrangement links TRBV6-4 to TRBJ2-1, with D uncertain. The CDR3 DNA sequence: TGTGCCAGCAGCGACCGAGGCCCGTACGAAGTTAGGGAGCAGTTCTTC. This translates into CASSDRGPYEVREQFF.